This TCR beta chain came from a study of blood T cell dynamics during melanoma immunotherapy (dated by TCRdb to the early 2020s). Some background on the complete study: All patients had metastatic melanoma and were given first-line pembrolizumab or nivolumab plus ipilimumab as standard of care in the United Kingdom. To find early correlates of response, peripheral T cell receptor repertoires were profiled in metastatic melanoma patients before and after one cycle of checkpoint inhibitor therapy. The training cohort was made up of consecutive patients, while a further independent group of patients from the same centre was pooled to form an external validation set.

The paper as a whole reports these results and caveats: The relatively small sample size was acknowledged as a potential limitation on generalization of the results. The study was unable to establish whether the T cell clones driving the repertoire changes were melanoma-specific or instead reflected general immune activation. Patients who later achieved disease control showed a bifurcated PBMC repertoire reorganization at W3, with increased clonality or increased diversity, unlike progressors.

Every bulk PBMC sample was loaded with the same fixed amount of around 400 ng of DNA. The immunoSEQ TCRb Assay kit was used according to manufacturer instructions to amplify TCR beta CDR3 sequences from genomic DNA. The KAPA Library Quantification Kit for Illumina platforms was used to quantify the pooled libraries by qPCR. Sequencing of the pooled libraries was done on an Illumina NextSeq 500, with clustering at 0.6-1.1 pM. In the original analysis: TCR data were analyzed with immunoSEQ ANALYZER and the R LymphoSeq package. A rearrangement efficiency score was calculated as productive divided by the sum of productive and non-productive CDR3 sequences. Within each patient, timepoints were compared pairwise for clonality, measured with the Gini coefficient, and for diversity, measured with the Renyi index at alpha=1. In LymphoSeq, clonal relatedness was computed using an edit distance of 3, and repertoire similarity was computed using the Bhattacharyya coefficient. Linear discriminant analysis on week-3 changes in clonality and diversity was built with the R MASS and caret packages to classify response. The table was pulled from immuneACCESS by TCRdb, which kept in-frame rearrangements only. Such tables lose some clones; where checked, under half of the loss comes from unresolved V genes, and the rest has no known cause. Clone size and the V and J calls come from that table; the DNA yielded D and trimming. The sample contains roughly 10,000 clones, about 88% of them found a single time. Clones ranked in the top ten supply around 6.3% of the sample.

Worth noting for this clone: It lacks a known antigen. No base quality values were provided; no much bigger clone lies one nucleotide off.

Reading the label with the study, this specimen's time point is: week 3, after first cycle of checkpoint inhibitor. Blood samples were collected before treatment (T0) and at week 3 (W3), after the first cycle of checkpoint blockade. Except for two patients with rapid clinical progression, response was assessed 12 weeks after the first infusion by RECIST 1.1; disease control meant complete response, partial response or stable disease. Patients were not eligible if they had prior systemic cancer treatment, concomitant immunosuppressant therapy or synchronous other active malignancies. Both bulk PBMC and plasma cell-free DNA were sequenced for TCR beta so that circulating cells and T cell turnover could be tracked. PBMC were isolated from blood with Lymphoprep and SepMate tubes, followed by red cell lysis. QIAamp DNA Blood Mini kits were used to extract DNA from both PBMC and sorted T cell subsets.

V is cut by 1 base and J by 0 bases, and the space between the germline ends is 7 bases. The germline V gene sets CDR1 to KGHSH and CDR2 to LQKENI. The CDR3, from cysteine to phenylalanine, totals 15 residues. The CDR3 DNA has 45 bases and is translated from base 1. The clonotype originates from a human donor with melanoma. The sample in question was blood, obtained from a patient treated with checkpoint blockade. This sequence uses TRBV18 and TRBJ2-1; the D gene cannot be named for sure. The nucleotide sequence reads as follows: TGTGCCAGCTCACCACTAGTCGGCTCCTACAATGAGCAGTTCTTC. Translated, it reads CASSPLVGSYNEQFF. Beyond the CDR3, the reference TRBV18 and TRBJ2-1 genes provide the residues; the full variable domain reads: NAGVMQNPRHLVRRRGQEARLRCSPMKGHSHVYWYRQLPEEGLKFMVYLQKENIIDESGMPKERFSAEFPKEGPSILRIQQVVRGDSAAYFCASSPLVGSYNEQFFGPGTRLTVL.